This T cell receptor (beta chain) was identified during a study of T-cell memory formation after mild COVID-19. Study-wide results and limits: Pre-infection memory contained some responding clones, which suggested that cross-reactive memory had joined. Later expanders leaned CD4+, whereas day 15 to 85 contracting clones were balanced CD4/CD8. Among CD4+ contracting clones, most were CM and EM, and CD8+ ones EMRA.

CDR3 length equals 15 residues. Trimming removed 4 bases from V and 0 bases from J; junction bases left unmatched: 4. Germline CDR1 MNHEY, CDR2 SVGAGI. TCRdb used MiXCR to reprocess the 5' RACE reads, holding one entry per CDR3 protein. The profile shows 120,000 to 150,000 distinct CDR3 sequences, under 7% of them singletons. In regard to this clonotype: The antigen is undetermined.

The clonotype was recovered from an adult woman who had mild COVID-19 (a few samples of this study predate the infection). Cell type and time point are not known. Material: PBMCs or a T cell subset sorted from them (not recorded which). The genes are TRBV6-5 and TRBJ2-3; TRBD2 matches 7 bases. The CDR3 loop is CASSFVGGSTDTQYF. The CDR3 coding sequence is TGTGCCAGCAGTTTCGTCGGGGGGAGCACAGATACGCAGTATTTT.